The rows below give T cell receptor beta chains drawn from one sample of a study of identical twins. TCRdb called the 5' RACE reads again in MiXCR, with one record for every CDR3 protein. The sample yields around 680,000 distinct CDR3 sequences, under 9% seen once. These data also formed part of another study, on yellow fever vaccine responses in identical twins.

Sequenced: PBMCs. These receptors were taken from a woman aged 18 to 35 in good health. The CDR3 runs from the conserved cysteine through the conserved F or W. A D gene is named only where the DNA matches it firmly. The size field is filled for only some rows; it gives once, few, many or a size class.

CDR3aa: CASSSAGGANEQYF
CDR3nt: TGTGCCAGCAGTTCCGCTGGGGGGGCGAACGAGCAGTACTTC
abundance: many
d_gene: .
v_gene: TRBV12-3/TRBV12-4
j_gene: TRBJ2-7

CDR3aa: CASSLATGAMTYNEQFF
CDR3nt: TGTGCCAGCAGCTTGGCAACGGGGGCGATGACCTACAATGAGCAGTTCTTC
abundance: many
d_gene: .
v_gene: TRBV5-4
j_gene: TRBJ2-1

CDR3aa: CASSWLWGTGELFF
CDR3nt: TGTGCCAGCAGTTGGCTTTGGGGCACCGGGGAGCTGTTTTTT
abundance: .
d_gene: .
v_gene: TRBV7-9
j_gene: TRBJ2-2

CDR3aa: CAISERGGLDEQFF
CDR3nt: TGTGCCATCAGTGAGCGAGGAGGATTGGATGAGCAGTTCTTC
abundance: few
d_gene: .
v_gene: TRBV10-3
j_gene: TRBJ2-1

CDR3aa: CASSLAAPGYTF
CDR3nt: TGTGCCAGCAGCTTGGCCGCTCCGGGCTACACCTTC
abundance: .
d_gene: .
v_gene: TRBV5-6
j_gene: TRBJ1-2

CDR3aa: CASSEPGQGSYEQYF
CDR3nt: TGCGCCAGCAGCGAACCGGGACAGGGGTCCTACGAGCAGTACTTC
abundance: many
d_gene: TRBD1
v_gene: TRBV4-1
j_gene: TRBJ2-7

CDR3aa: CASSYGTPDEQYF
CDR3nt: TGTGCCAGCAGTTACGGGACTCCTGACGAGCAGTACTTC
abundance: few
d_gene: .
v_gene: TRBV6-2/TRBV6-3
j_gene: TRBJ2-7

CDR3aa: CAISWDSYEQYF
CDR3nt: TGTGCCATCAGTTGGGACAGCTACGAGCAGTACTTC
abundance: .
d_gene: TRBD1
v_gene: TRBV10-3
j_gene: TRBJ2-7

CDR3aa: CSVGMSSPTDTQYF
CDR3nt: TGCAGCGTTGGGATGTCCTCACCCACAGATACGCAGTATTTT
abundance: many
d_gene: .
v_gene: TRBV29-1
j_gene: TRBJ2-3

CDR3aa: CSASWASGGLGKETQYF
CDR3nt: TGCAGTGCTAGTTGGGCTAGCGGGGGATTAGGGAAGGAGACCCAGTACTTC
abundance: .
d_gene: TRBD2
v_gene: TRBV20-1
j_gene: TRBJ2-5

CDR3aa: CASSLAEMRINQETQYF
CDR3nt: TGCGCCAGCAGCTTGGCGGAGATGCGGATCAACCAAGAGACCCAGTACTTC
abundance: many
d_gene: .
v_gene: TRBV5-1
j_gene: TRBJ2-5

CDR3aa: CASSPKRDNEQFF
CDR3nt: TGTGCCAGCAGTCCAAAGAGGGACAATGAGCAGTTCTTC
abundance: .
d_gene: .
v_gene: TRBV6-2/TRBV6-3
j_gene: TRBJ2-1

CDR3aa: CASRHLRTSEQYF
CDR3nt: TGTGCCAGCAGGCACCTGCGCACCTCCGAGCAGTACTTC
abundance: many
d_gene: .
v_gene: TRBV12-3/TRBV12-4
j_gene: TRBJ2-7

CDR3aa: CATSDLPAGKISNTGELFF
CDR3nt: TGTGCCACCAGTGATTTGCCGGCGGGGAAAATCTCGAACACCGGGGAGCTGTTTTTT
abundance: .
d_gene: .
v_gene: TRBV24-1
j_gene: TRBJ2-2

CDR3aa: CSARDSKEPYNEQFF
CDR3nt: TGCAGTGCTAGAGATTCAAAGGAGCCCTACAATGAGCAGTTCTTC
abundance: .
d_gene: .
v_gene: TRBV20-1
j_gene: TRBJ2-1

CDR3aa: CASSRLGQSYGYTF
CDR3nt: TGTGCCAGCAGCCGCCTGGGACAGTCCTATGGCTACACCTTC
abundance: many
d_gene: TRBD1
v_gene: TRBV14
j_gene: TRBJ1-2

CDR3aa: CASAGLAGSEQYF
CDR3nt: TGCGCCAGCGCGGGACTAGCGGGATCCGAGCAGTACTTC
abundance: few
d_gene: TRBD2
v_gene: TRBV10-2
j_gene: TRBJ2-7

CDR3aa: CAISESRFTGDLFQETQYF
CDR3nt: TGTGCCATCAGTGAGTCACGGTTTACAGGGGACCTTTTTCAAGAGACCCAGTACTTC
abundance: many
d_gene: TRBD1
v_gene: TRBV10-3
j_gene: TRBJ2-5

CDR3aa: CASSLAGDPQETQYF
CDR3nt: TGCGCCAGCAGCTTAGCGGGGGACCCCCAAGAGACCCAGTACTTC
abundance: few
d_gene: TRBD2
v_gene: TRBV5-1
j_gene: TRBJ2-5

CDR3aa: CASSQANTIYF
CDR3nt: TGTGCCAGCAGCCAAGCGAACACCATATATTTT
abundance: few
d_gene: .
v_gene: TRBV12-3/TRBV12-4
j_gene: TRBJ1-3

CDR3aa: CASSQTSGSLAKNIQYF
CDR3nt: TGTGCCAGCAGCCAAACTAGCGGGAGTCTAGCCAAAAACATTCAGTACTTC
abundance: .
d_gene: TRBD2
v_gene: TRBV3-1
j_gene: TRBJ2-4

CDR3aa: CASSQDRGSPWEKLFF
CDR3nt: TGTGCCAGCAGCCAGGACAGGGGAAGTCCATGGGAAAAACTGTTTTTT
abundance: few
d_gene: TRBD1
v_gene: TRBV12-3/TRBV12-4
j_gene: TRBJ1-4

CDR3aa: CASSQGGTTGGYTF
CDR3nt: TGTGCCAGCAGCCAAGGGGGCACCACGGGAGGCTACACCTTC
abundance: .
d_gene: TRBD1
v_gene: TRBV7-2
j_gene: TRBJ1-2

CDR3aa: CASSLALMRRSSGSSLTGETQYF
CDR3nt: TGTGCCAGCAGCTTAGCGCTAATGCGTAGGTCTAGCGGGAGTTCGCTTACCGGAGAGACCCAGTACTTC
abundance: many
d_gene: TRBD2
v_gene: TRBV11-1
j_gene: TRBJ2-5

CDR3aa: CASSLEGRRTDTQYF
CDR3nt: TGTGCCAGCAGCTTGGAGGGGAGAAGAACAGATACGCAGTATTTT
abundance: .
d_gene: .
v_gene: TRBV7-2
j_gene: TRBJ2-3

CDR3aa: CASSLAGQKSPSGANVLTF
CDR3nt: TGTGCCAGCAGCTTAGCAGGACAGAAAAGTCCCTCTGGGGCCAACGTCCTGACTTTC
abundance: few
d_gene: .
v_gene: TRBV11-1
j_gene: TRBJ2-6

CDR3aa: CASKQEQIYEQYF
CDR3nt: TGTGCCAGCAAGCAAGAGCAAATTTACGAGCAGTACTTC
abundance: .
d_gene: .
v_gene: TRBV28
j_gene: TRBJ2-7

CDR3aa: CASSPTQGEDIEQYF
CDR3nt: TGTGCCAGCTCACCGACACAGGGGGAGGACATCGAGCAGTACTTC
abundance: .
d_gene: TRBD1
v_gene: TRBV18
j_gene: TRBJ2-7

CDR3aa: CASSVNPRGLTDTQYF
CDR3nt: TGCGCCAGCAGCGTAAACCCCAGGGGGCTCACAGATACGCAGTATTTT
abundance: many
d_gene: TRBD1
v_gene: TRBV5-1
j_gene: TRBJ2-3

CDR3aa: CASSLETGLAKNIQYF
CDR3nt: TGTGCCAGCAGTTTGGAAACAGGGTTAGCCAAAAACATTCAGTACTTC
abundance: many
d_gene: .
v_gene: TRBV28
j_gene: TRBJ2-4

CDR3aa: CASSLETSGADEQFF
CDR3nt: TGTGCCAGCAGCTTAGAGACTAGCGGGGCAGATGAGCAGTTCTTC
abundance: few
d_gene: TRBD2
v_gene: TRBV7-9
j_gene: TRBJ2-1

CDR3aa: CASSQVLLGGAQNEKLFF
CDR3nt: TGCGCCAGCAGCCAAGTCCTCCTTGGGGGGGCTCAAAATGAAAAACTGTTTTTT
abundance: .
d_gene: .
v_gene: TRBV4-3
j_gene: TRBJ1-4

CDR3aa: CASRERQQGIPDTQYF
CDR3nt: TGCGCCAGCAGGGAACGACAACAGGGGATCCCAGATACGCAGTATTTT
abundance: .
d_gene: TRBD1
v_gene: TRBV5-1
j_gene: TRBJ2-3

CDR3aa: CSARKPTGGYDEQYF
CDR3nt: TGCAGTGCTAGGAAGCCGACAGGGGGCTATGACGAGCAGTACTTC
abundance: .
d_gene: TRBD1
v_gene: TRBV20-1
j_gene: TRBJ2-7

CDR3aa: CATSERTVTQETQYF
CDR3nt: TGTGCCACCAGTGAACGGACAGTTACACAAGAGACCCAGTACTTC
abundance: few
d_gene: .
v_gene: TRBV24-1
j_gene: TRBJ2-5

CDR3aa: CASNHGLAVYNEQFF
CDR3nt: TGTGCCAGCAACCACGGGCTAGCGGTATACAATGAGCAGTTCTTC
abundance: few
d_gene: TRBD2
v_gene: TRBV9
j_gene: TRBJ2-1

CDR3aa: CASSERPGPYEQYF
CDR3nt: TGTGCCAGCTCAGAGCGTCCCGGCCCATACGAGCAGTACTTC
abundance: few
d_gene: .
v_gene: TRBV18
j_gene: TRBJ2-7

CDR3aa: CASSQIGLAGGQFF
CDR3nt: TGCGCCAGCAGCCAAATAGGACTAGCGGGAGGACAGTTCTTC
abundance: .
d_gene: TRBD2
v_gene: TRBV4-3
j_gene: TRBJ2-1

CDR3aa: CASSYSTPDFTDTQYF
CDR3nt: TGTGCCAGCAGTTACTCGACTCCAGACTTCACAGATACGCAGTATTTT
abundance: .
d_gene: .
v_gene: TRBV6-5
j_gene: TRBJ2-3

CDR3aa: CAWSVRTGRTGELFF
CDR3nt: TGTGCCTGGAGTGTACGAACAGGGAGGACCGGGGAGCTGTTTTTT
abundance: few
d_gene: .
v_gene: TRBV30
j_gene: TRBJ2-2

CDR3aa: CATGPRNEQFF
CDR3nt: TGTGCCACGGGACCGAGAAATGAGCAGTTCTTC
abundance: few
d_gene: .
v_gene: TRBV2
j_gene: TRBJ2-1

CDR3aa: CASSPGNEQYF
CDR3nt: TGTGCCAGCAGCCCGGGCAACGAGCAGTACTTC
abundance: many
d_gene: .
v_gene: TRBV14
j_gene: TRBJ2-7

CDR3aa: CASRTGLLINLGF
CDR3nt: TGTGCCAGCAGAACCGGGCTCCTCATCAACCTGGGCTTC
abundance: .
d_gene: .
v_gene: TRBV5-8
j_gene: TRBJ2-5

CDR3aa: CSVGGDQPQHF
CDR3nt: TGCAGCGTTGGGGGGGATCAGCCCCAGCATTTT
abundance: many
d_gene: .
v_gene: TRBV29-1
j_gene: TRBJ1-5

CDR3aa: CASSPGDIGTQYF
CDR3nt: TGTGCCAGCAGCCCCGGGGACATAGGTACGCAGTATTTT
abundance: .
d_gene: .
v_gene: TRBV3-1
j_gene: TRBJ2-3

CDR3aa: CASCSRTSGGHSSYNEQFF
CDR3nt: TGTGCCAGCTGCTCAAGGACTAGCGGGGGCCACAGCTCCTACAATGAGCAGTTCTTC
abundance: .
d_gene: TRBD2
v_gene: TRBV7-1
j_gene: TRBJ2-1

CDR3aa: CASSEDDGAYEQYF
CDR3nt: TGTGCCAGCAGCGAGGACGATGGGGCCTACGAGCAGTACTTC
abundance: few
d_gene: .
v_gene: TRBV9
j_gene: TRBJ2-7

CDR3aa: CASSFGAGVETQYF
CDR3nt: TGTGCCAGCAGCTTTGGCGCAGGGGTGGAGACCCAGTACTTC
abundance: few
d_gene: .
v_gene: TRBV11-2
j_gene: TRBJ2-5

CDR3aa: CASSLGRRYNEQFF
CDR3nt: TGCGCCAGCAGCTTAGGAAGGCGCTACAATGAGCAGTTCTTC
abundance: many
d_gene: .
v_gene: TRBV5-1
j_gene: TRBJ2-1

CDR3aa: CASSQVGGPSYEQYF
CDR3nt: TGCGCCAGCAGCCAAGTAGGGGGCCCCTCCTACGAGCAGTACTTC
abundance: .
d_gene: TRBD1
v_gene: TRBV4-1
j_gene: TRBJ2-7

CDR3aa: CASSESGLGEQFF
CDR3nt: TGCGCCAGCAGTGAGTCCGGTCTTGGTGAGCAGTTCTTC
abundance: .
d_gene: .
v_gene: TRBV10-1
j_gene: TRBJ2-1